A single sample is the source of the 9 T cell receptor beta chains below, sequenced in a study of OX40 agonist ivuxolimab in advanced cancers. Sequencing used immunoSEQ multiplex PCR; TCRdb keeps in-frame clones, though not all of them. The table shows fewer than 100,000 clones, with approximately 83% occurring only once. The sample here was CD4+ or CD8+ T cells sorted from blood, taken in a trial of the OX40 agonist ivuxolimab. These receptors were collected from an adult with an advanced solid tumor such as melanoma, head and neck, liver or kidney cancer.

The CDR3 coding sequence is TGTGCCAGCAGCCTAGTGTGGGAGCAGTATTTT. It is translated as CASSLVWEQYF. The chain uses TRBV7-9 and TRBJ2-3; D not resolved. V was trimmed by 5 bases and J by 11 bases, leaving 11 bases between them. Germline V gene data show CDR1 as SEHNR and CDR2 as FQNEAQ (reference sequence). This CDR3 comprises 11 residues.

The gene calls are TRBV6-5 and TRBJ2-7; 8 bases fit TRBD1. The CDR3 runs to 14 residues. The germline gives CDR1 MNHEY, CDR2 SVGAGI. Losses at the gene ends were 4 bases for V and 5 bases for J; bases not matched to a gene: 7. The CDR3 spells CASSSGQESHEQYF. The CDR3 nucleotides are TGTGCCAGCAGTTCGGGACAGGAATCCCACGAGCAGTACTTC.

The genes are TRBV7-8 and TRBJ2-5, with 7 bases aligning to TRBD1. From germline, CDR1 is SGHVS and CDR2 FQNEAQ. This CDR3 region has 16 residues. Trimming took 2 bases from V and 7 from J; bases not matched to a gene: 13. In DNA form, the CDR3 reads TGTGCCAGCAGCTTACAAGGGGGCGCCCCCACAGGGACCCAGTACTTC. Its translation is CASSLQGGAPTGTQYF.

The chain uses TRBV7-9 and TRBJ2-1; D may match TRBD1 or TRBD2 (7 bases each). The CDR3 runs to 15 residues. Per germline, CDR1 SEHNR and CDR2 FQNEAQ (reference sequence). V was clipped by 5 bases and J by 4 bases, with 15 bases between them. The CDR3 is CASSPQGGRYNEQFF. For the CDR3, the DNA is TGTGCCAGCAGCCCTCAGGGGGGGAGATACAATGAGCAGTTCTTC.

This clone was observed once. The V call is TRBV9, the J call TRBJ2-7, with D tentatively TRBD1 (5 bases). The CDR3 loop spans 15 amino acids. Germline V gene lookup returns CDR1 SGDLS and CDR2 YYNGEE. V dropped 3 bases and J dropped 5 bases, with 18 bases sitting between them. CDR3 DNA sequence: TGTGCCAGCAGCGCCCAAACAGGTAACAGCCACGAGCAGTACTTC. Translation gives CASSAQTGNSHEQYF.

This rearrangement joins TRBV9 to TRBJ2-1; D not certain. This CDR3 has 15 amino acids. CDR1 and CDR2 from the germline V gene are SGDLS and YYNGEE. V was trimmed by 0 bases and J by 5 bases, leaving 12 bases between them. The chain's CDR3 is CASSVGNPRDNEQFF. In DNA form, the CDR3 reads TGTGCCAGCAGCGTAGGGAACCCCCGCGACAATGAGCAGTTCTTC.

This clone appeared a single time. The chain is built from TRBV2 and TRBJ2-2; TRBD2 matches 11 bases. Germline assignment: CDR1 SNHLY and CDR2 FYNNEI. The CDR3 sequence is 15 residues long. Trimming removed 5 bases from V and 3 bases from J; junction bases left unmatched: 2. CDR3 region: CASSTSGRDTGELFF. The CDR3 nucleotides read TGTGCCAGCAGTACTAGCGGGAGAGACACCGGGGAGCTGTTTTTT. The whole variable domain, remainder taken from reference TRBV2 and TRBJ2-2, is EPEVTQTPSHQVTQMGQEVILRCVPISNHLYFYWYRQILGQKVEFLVSFYNNEISEKSEIFDDQFSVERPDGSNFTLKIRSTKLEDSAMYFCASSTSGRDTGELFFGEGSRLTVL.

The rearrangement uses TRBV11-2 and TRBJ2-2, with D uncertain. Germline V gives CDR1 SGHAT, CDR2 FQNNGV. This CDR3 has 13 residues. Deletions cut 7 bases from V and 1 base from J, with 7 bases between. CDR3 amino acids: CASTVGNTGELFF. CDR3 bases: TGTGCCAGCACGGTGGGGAACACCGGGGAGCTGTTTTTT.

V is TRBV7-2 and J is TRBJ2-1; 8 nucleotides align to TRBD2. CDR1 SGHTA and CDR2 FQGNSA come from the germline V gene. This CDR3 contains 16 residues. V lost 7 bases and J lost 10; bases outside the gene matches: 18. CDR3 sequence reads: CASNNPTGLGIDEQFF. The CDR3 region has the DNA TGTGCCAGCAATAACCCCACGGGACTAGGGATAGACGAGCAGTTCTTC.